The 29 T cell receptor beta chains below all came from one sample that was sequenced in a study of T cell changes during pregnancy in multiple sclerosis. Here immunoSEQ multiplex PCR was the method, and the copy in TCRdb shows in-frame clones only, minus some. The profile shows roughly 43,000 clones, roughly nine tenths of them singletons. This material consisted of CD4+ T cells from peripheral blood mononuclear cells, taken after pregnancy. These receptors originate from a female donor with multiple sclerosis, enrolled in a pregnancy study.

The chain has TRBV7-2 and TRBJ2-3; weak D call: TRBD2 (7 bases). Trimming stripped 5 bases from V and 5 bases from J, with 11 bases between. Germline CDR1 reads SGHTA; CDR2 reads FQGNSA. This CDR3 comprises 13 residues. The CDR3 DNA reads as TGTGCCAGCAGCATTAGGGGGGGAGATACGCAGTATTTT. It translates to CASSIRGGDTQYF.

The CDR3 DNA reads TGTGCCAGCAGCCAAGCTCCGGGCTATGGCTACACCTTC. This sequence encodes CASSQAPGYGYTF. The chain links TRBV14 to TRBJ1-2; D not resolved. The germline V and J ends were trimmed by 1 base and 4 bases, with 7 bases remaining between them. CDR1 SGHDN and CDR2 FVKESK come from the germline V gene. The CDR3 loop spans 13 amino acids.

The gene calls are TRBV5-8 and TRBJ2-3; tentative D call: TRBD2 (6 bases). Germline-derived CDR1 and CDR2 are SGHTS and YDEGEE. This CDR3 comprises 15 residues. Between the trimmed V and J ends, which lost 2 bases and 6 bases, there was a span of 16 bases. CDR3 nucleotide sequence: TGTGCCAGCAGCTTCCGGGAGAAGATGAAGGATACGCAGTATTTT. It specifies CASSFREKMKDTQYF.

The V call is TRBV6-1, the J call TRBJ2-5; possibly TRBD1 for D (6 bases). The CDR3 runs 18 residues. V was pared by 2 bases and J by 3 bases, with 22 bases between. The germline gives CDR1 MNHNS, CDR2 SASEGT. CDR3 region: CASSESWGRDVGEETQYF. The CDR3 nucleotides read TGTGCCAGCAGTGAATCTTGGGGGCGAGATGTAGGAGAAGAGACCCAGTACTTC.

V is TRBV6-1 and J is TRBJ2-7; possible D gene TRBD1, 6 bases. Between the trimmed V and J ends, which lost 6 bases and 0 bases, there was a span of 9 bases. CDR3 length equals 13 residues. Germline V gene sequence: CDR1 MNHNS, CDR2 SASEGT. The CDR3 here is CASRTGSSYEQYF. In nucleotides, the CDR3 is TGTGCCAGCAGGACAGGCAGCTCCTACGAGCAGTACTTC.

V and J are TRBV6-1 and TRBJ1-2, with D possibly being TRBD1 (6 bases). From germline, CDR1 is MNHNS and CDR2 SASEGT. V lost 4 bases to trimming and J lost 4 bases, with 7 bases between them. The CDR3 spans 12 residues. CDR3: CASSGDIYGYTF. The CDR3 DNA reads as TGTGCCAGCAGTGGGGACATCTATGGCTACACCTTC.

This chain connects TRBV5-4 to TRBJ1-6; 11 bases agree with TRBD1. The CDR3 covers 15 residues. V gave up 4 bases and J gave up 9 bases; unmatched junction bases: 6. Germline-derived CDR1 and CDR2 are SGHNT and YYREEE (reference sequence). DNA of the CDR3: TGTGCCAGCAGCCGATCCGGGACAGGGGGTTCACCCCTCCACTTT. Its translation is CASSRSGTGGSPLHF.

This chain links TRBV6-5 with TRBJ2-3; D not resolved. This CDR3 is built from 16 residues. Germline values: CDR1 MNHEY, CDR2 SVGAGI. V lost 2 bases and J lost 2, with 14 bases in between. CDR3 nucleotide sequence: TGTGCCAGCAGTTACCTAAAGACTGGAAACACAGATACGCAGTATTTT. The encoded protein is CASSYLKTGNTDTQYF.

The table lists this clone with a count of one. V is TRBV6-7 and J is TRBJ2-2; 15 nucleotides align to TRBD2. TRBV6-7 is classed as an ORF, of uncertain function. V was pared by 4 bases and J by 3 bases, with 9 bases of the junction left unmatched. The CDR3 sequence is 19 residues long. CDR3 in amino acids: CASSLGLAGGMGDTGELFF. DNA of the CDR3: TGTGCCAGCAGTTTGGGACTAGCGGGAGGAATGGGCGACACCGGGGAGCTGTTTTTT.

A few counts support this clone. This chain joins TRBV7-9 and TRBJ1-1; no definite D call. The CDR3 has 13 amino acids. The germline CDR1 and CDR2 sequences are SEHNR and FQNEAQ (reference sequence). Deletions cut 5 bases from V and 1 base from J, with 8 bases between. CDR3 in amino acids: CASSLQANTEAFF. The CDR3 DNA reads TGTGCCAGCAGCCTCCAAGCGAACACTGAAGCTTTCTTT.

This clone has only one observation. The chain links TRBV5-4 to TRBJ2-1; D not resolved. The CDR3 covers 11 residues. The germline CDR1 and CDR2 sequences are SGHNT and YYREEE (reference sequence). V gave up 4 bases and J gave up 10 bases, with 9 bases separating them. This CDR3 reads CASSPLGEQFF. The CDR3 DNA follows: TGTGCCAGCAGCCCTCTCGGGGAGCAGTTCTTC.

V usage is TRBV28 and J usage is TRBJ2-7, with 9 bases identical to TRBD1. With V trimmed by 5 bases and J by 0 bases, 5 bases remained unmatched. The CDR3 covers 15 residues. The germline V gene has CDR1 MDHEN and CDR2 SYDVKM. CDR3 in DNA: TGTGCCAGCAGTCCCGGGACAGGGCCCTCCTACGAGCAGTACTTC. As protein: CASSPGTGPSYEQYF.

This rearrangement joins TRBV11-3 to TRBJ2-2; tentatively, D is TRBD1 (5 bases). Trimming removed 6 bases from V and 1 base from J, with 12 bases in between. The V gene's germline CDR1 is SGHNT and CDR2 YENEEA. CDR3 size: 15 residues. The CDR3 loop reads CASSRGGLNTGELFF. The CDR3 nucleotides read TGTGCCAGCAGTAGGGGCGGCCTGAACACCGGGGAGCTGTTTTTT.

The rearrangement uses TRBV10-1 and TRBJ2-1; D unresolved. The CDR3 has 14 residues. V lost 5 bases and J 1 base, leaving 9 bases between the germline ends. Germline CDR1 WNHNN, CDR2 SYGVQD (reference sequence). The CDR3 region has the DNA TGCGCCAGCAGTCAAGACTTATCCTACAATGAGCAGTTCTTC. Its translation: CASSQDLSYNEQFF.

This chain links TRBV5-1 with TRBJ2-3, with unresolved D. The CDR3 extends over 13 amino acids. Trimming left V 4 bases short and J 3 bases short, with 9 bases between. Germline V gene sequence: CDR1 SGHRS, CDR2 YFSETQ. The CDR3 bases are TGCGCCAGCAGCCCGGTCTCGACAGATACGCAGTATTTT. Its protein product is CASSPVSTDTQYF.

J is TRBJ2-3 and V is TRBV5-6, with D unresolved. This CDR3 spans 16 amino acids. The V gene's germline CDR1 is SGHDT and CDR2 YYEEEE. V was trimmed by 2 bases and J by 0 bases, leaving 13 bases between them. The CDR3 is CASSLIGDTSTDTQYF. Written as DNA, the CDR3 is TGTGCCAGCAGCTTAATAGGAGATACTAGCACAGATACGCAGTATTTT.

The rearrangement uses TRBV10-3 and TRBJ1-4; possible D gene TRBD1, 5 bases. The V gene's germline CDR1 is ENHRY and CDR2 SYGVKD. The V end lost 6 bases, the J end lost 3 bases, and 11 bases lay between the germline ends. The CDR3 runs to 14 residues. CDR3 DNA sequence: TGTGCCATCAGACCAGGGTCTCCTAATGAAAAACTGTTTTTT. This gives the protein CAIRPGSPNEKLFF.

This rearrangement joins TRBV9 to TRBJ2-2; D unclear. V was pared by 2 bases and J by 6 bases, with 8 bases between. CDR1 is SGDLS, CDR2 YYNGEE, per germline. The length of the CDR3 is 13 residues. CDR3 DNA sequence: TGTGCCAGCAGCGTTTTCGTCCCCGGGGAGCTGTTTTTT. Translating it yields CASSVFVPGELFF. The complete variable domain, with remaining parts taken from reference TRBV9 and TRBJ2-2, reads DSGVTQTPKHLITATGQRVTLRCSPRSGDLSVYWYQQSLDQGLQFLIQYYNGEERAKGNILERFSAQQFPDLHSELNLSSLELGDSALYFCASSVFVPGELFFGEGSRLTVL.

The chain is built from TRBV4-1 and TRBJ2-5; the match to TRBD2 covers 11 bases. CDR1 and CDR2 (germline): MGHRA, YSYEKL. Germline trimming cut 4 bases from V and 5 bases from J; bases unmatched to any gene: 12. There are 17 residues in the CDR3. The CDR3, as DNA: TGCGCCAGCAGCCCCCGGCTTAGCGGGAGGGCCCGGGAGACCCAGTACTTC. It specifies CASSPRLSGRARETQYF.

This clone was detected only once. The CDR3 coding sequence is TGTGCCTGGAGTACCGGGCAAGAGACCCAGTACTTC. Residues: CAWSTGQETQYF. The chain is built from TRBV30 and TRBJ2-5; D call uncertain. Germline V lookup: CDR1 GTSNPN, CDR2 SVGIG (reference sequence). The CDR3 has 12 residues. V lost 2 bases and J lost 2, with 6 bases in between.

The chain is built from TRBV9 and TRBJ2-2; 15 bases map to TRBD2. This CDR3 contains 20 residues. Germline CDR1 and CDR2: SGDLS and YYNGEE. V was pared by 4 bases and J by 6 bases, with 16 bases of the junction left unmatched. CDR3 DNA sequence: TGTGCCAGCAGCACCCAAAGGACTAGCGGGGGGGTAAGGGGCGCCGGGGAGCTGTTTTTT. Protein product: CASSTQRTSGGVRGAGELFF.

The chain recombines TRBV2 with TRBJ2-7, with D possibly being TRBD1 (6 bases). Trimming stripped 6 bases from V and 4 bases from J, with 10 bases between. Germline CDR1 and CDR2: SNHLY and FYNNEI. CDR3 length: 12 residues. The CDR3 reads CASRDRLYEQYF. In DNA, the CDR3 is TGTGCCAGCAGGGACAGATTATACGAGCAGTACTTC.

This chain links TRBV18 with TRBJ2-7, with 10 bases lining up with TRBD2. V lost 4 bases to trimming and J lost 3 bases; unmatched junction nucleotides: 6. Germline CDR1 is KGHSH and CDR2 is LQKENI. The CDR3 extends over 15 amino acids. The DNA for the CDR3 is TGTGCCAGCTCACTTGGACTAGCGGACTACTACGAGCAGTACTTC. Translating gives CASSLGLADYYEQYF. Full variable domain (outside the CDR3, taken from reference TRBV18 and TRBJ2-7): NAGVMQNPRHLVRRRGQEARLRCSPMKGHSHVYWYRQLPEEGLKFMVYLQKENIIDESGMPKERFSAEFPKEGPSILRIQQVVRGDSAAYFCASSLGLADYYEQYFGPGTRLTVT.

The chain joins TRBV28 to TRBJ1-1, with D hard to call. The ends were cut back, 1 base at V and 0 bases at J, with 6 bases in the middle. Germline loops: CDR1 MDHEN, CDR2 SYDVKM. This CDR3 region has 14 residues. The CDR3 sequence is CASSLSLMNTEAFF. The CDR3, as DNA: TGTGCCAGCAGTTTATCCCTTATGAACACTGAAGCTTTCTTT. Based on the CDR3 plus reference TRBV28 and TRBJ1-1, the full variable domain is DVKVTQSSRYLVKRTGEKVFLECVQDMDHENMFWYRQDPGLGLRLIYFSYDVKMKEKGDIPEGYSVSREKKERFSLILESASTNQTSMYLCASSLSLMNTEAFFGQGTRLTVV.

The V and J genes are TRBV10-3 and TRBJ2-7, with 9 bases that match TRBD2. This CDR3 has 12 residues. Germline V gives CDR1 ENHRY, CDR2 SYGVKD. J gave up 4 bases and V 10 bases, and 5 bases lay outside the gene matches. Written as DNA, the CDR3 is TGTGCCACCGGACTAGCGTCGTACGAGCAGTACTTC. Protein product: CATGLASYEQYF.

CDR3 nucleotide sequence: TGTGCCAGCAGCATGACAGGTGGGGGTGGCTACACCTTC. It yields the protein CASSMTGGGGYTF. The chain carries TRBV7-9 and TRBJ1-2, with D tentatively TRBD1 (6 bases). CDR1 SEHNR and CDR2 FQNEAQ come from the germline V gene (reference sequence). With 5 bases removed from V and 7 bases from J, the gap between germline ends came to 14 bases. The CDR3 loop spans 13 amino acids.

CDR3 protein: CASSPGGGNQPQHF. The CDR3 nucleotides are TGTGCCAGCTCACCAGGAGGGGGCAATCAGCCCCAGCATTTT. The chain links TRBV18 to TRBJ1-5, with a possible D match to TRBD1 (5 bases). CDR1 KGHSH and CDR2 LQKENI come from the germline V gene. The CDR3 contains 14 residues. Trimming left V 2 bases short and J 2 bases short, with 7 bases between.

The V gene is TRBV30, the J gene TRBJ2-5; 7 bases line up with TRBD2. Per the germline V gene, CDR1 is GTSNPN and CDR2 is SVGIG (reference sequence). J was trimmed by 9 bases and V by 8 bases; bases with no gene match: 18. The CDR3 covers 14 residues. Written as DNA, the CDR3 is TGTGCCAGCCGGCCCAGGGAGGGCCCCGGGGCCCAGTACTTC. Its translation: CASRPREGPGAQYF.

V gene TRBV11-2 combines with J gene TRBJ2-3; the D gene is possibly TRBD2 (5 bases). This CDR3 spans 15 amino acids. The germline V gene has CDR1 SGHAT and CDR2 FQNNGV. Deletions cut 5 bases from V and 1 base from J, with 13 bases between. The chain's CDR3 is CASSGSGRGTDTQYF. DNA for the CDR3: TGTGCCAGCAGCGGGAGCGGTCGGGGCACAGATACGCAGTATTTT.